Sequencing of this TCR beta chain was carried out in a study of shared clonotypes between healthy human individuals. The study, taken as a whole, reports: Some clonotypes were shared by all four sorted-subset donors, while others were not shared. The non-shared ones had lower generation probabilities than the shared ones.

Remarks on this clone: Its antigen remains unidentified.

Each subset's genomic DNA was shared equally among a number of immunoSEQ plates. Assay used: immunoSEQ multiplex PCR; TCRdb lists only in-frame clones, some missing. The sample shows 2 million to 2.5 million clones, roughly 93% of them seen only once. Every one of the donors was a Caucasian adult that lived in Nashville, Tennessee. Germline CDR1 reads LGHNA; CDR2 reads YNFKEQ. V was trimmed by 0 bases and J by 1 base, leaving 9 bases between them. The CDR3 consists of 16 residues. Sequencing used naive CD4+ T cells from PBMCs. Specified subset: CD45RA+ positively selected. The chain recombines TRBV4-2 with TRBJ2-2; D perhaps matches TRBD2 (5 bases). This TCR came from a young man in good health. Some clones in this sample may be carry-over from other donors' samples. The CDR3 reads CASSQEVAGNTGELFF. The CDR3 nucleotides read TGTGCCAGCAGCCAAGAGGTTGCGGGGAACACCGGGGAGCTGTTTTTT.